Each of the 25 T cell receptor beta chains below was sequenced from the same sample in a study of low-dose radiotherapy and immunotherapy resistance in tumors. Indicated time point: before trial treatment. Gene-specific TRAV and TRBV primers were used for first-strand cDNA, covering alpha and beta chains. TCR amplification involved about 19 PCR cycles with a constant-region primer and V-primer adapter. Using its own MiXCR run on the reads, TCRdb lists one record per CDR3 protein. Seen here are tens of thousands of distinct CDR3 sequences, 15% to 20% observed once, and the top ten hold less than 3.5%. Here the sequenced sample was PBMCs, taken before treatment. These receptors were collected from a male donor with prostate cancer.

V is TRBV29-1 and J is TRBJ1-4; D not resolved. Germline values: CDR1 SQVTM, CDR2 ANQGSEA. This CDR3 has 14 amino acids. The V and J ends lost 1 base and 8 bases respectively, with 14 bases between them. The CDR3 loop is CSVEVSERPEKLFF. As DNA, the CDR3 is TGCAGCGTTGAAGTATCTGAGAGGCCCGAAAAACTGTTTTTT.

In this sample, this clonotype turned up many times. The chain carries TRBV11-2 and TRBJ1-4; the match to TRBD1 covers 7 bases. The CDR3 length is 15 residues. The V gene's germline CDR1 is SGHAT and CDR2 FQNNGV. V shed 6 bases and J 1 base; nucleotides not matched to a gene: 5. CDR3 nucleotides: TGTGCCAGCAGACCAACAGGGGTAACTAATGAAAAACTGTTTTTT. Its translation: CASRPTGVTNEKLFF.

This clonotype was found many times. V gene TRBV11-2 combines with J gene TRBJ2-5, with 11 bases lining up with TRBD2. V shed 10 bases and J 5 bases; nucleotides not matched to a gene: 12. This CDR3 is built from 15 residues. Germline loops: CDR1 SGHAT, CDR2 FQNNGV. The CDR3, as DNA: TGTGCCACCTCGCTGGGGGCTAGCGGGGGGGAGACCCAGTACTTC. This codes for CATSLGASGGETQYF.

This clonotype was found many times. J is TRBJ2-7 and V is TRBV7-2, with D perhaps TRBD1 (6 bases). Trimming pared 7 bases from V and 4 bases from J, leaving 17 bases between. The length of the CDR3 is 14 residues. Germline lookup yields CDR1 SGHTA and CDR2 FQGNSA. The CDR3 loop is CASTEDSGSYEQYF. The CDR3 region has the DNA TGTGCCAGCACCGAGGACAGCGGATCTTACGAGCAGTACTTC.

This clonotype was counted a few times. The chain is built from TRBV27 and TRBJ2-7; no clear D. Germline V gene sequence: CDR1 MNHEY, CDR2 SMNVEV (reference sequence). The V and J ends lost 7 bases and 3 bases respectively, with 13 bases between them. The CDR3 sequence is 13 residues long. This CDR3 is CASTHGSGYEQYF. For the CDR3, the DNA is TGTGCCAGCACCCACGGGTCGGGCTACGAGCAGTACTTC.

This clonotype was seen at least ten times. This chain uses TRBV19 with TRBJ1-1; TRBD1 aligns across 7 bases. The CDR3 runs to 16 residues. V was pared by 8 bases and J by 5 bases, with 17 bases of the junction left unmatched. Germline CDR1 LNHDA, CDR2 SQIVND (reference sequence). The CDR3 region is CASFISEGALLTEAFF. DNA for the CDR3: TGTGCCAGTTTTATTTCTGAGGGGGCGCTTTTGACTGAAGCTTTCTTT.

A remark on this clonotype: A read error is likely here: a far larger clone is one base away. V usage is TRBV5-1 and J usage is TRBJ2-1; 10 bases line up with TRBD1. CDR3 length: 15 residues. The germline gives CDR1 SGHRS, CDR2 YFSETQ. V trimming: 4 bases; J trimming: 10 bases; junction bases outside the gene matches: 11. In DNA form, the CDR3 reads TGCGCCAGCAGCCTTACCGGGACAGGGGCCTACGAGCAGTTCTTC. Translated, it gives CASSLTGTGAYEQFF.

This clonotype appeared many times. This chain uses TRBV19 with TRBJ1-5; 12 nucleotides agree with TRBD1. The CDR3 is 14 amino acids. Germline trimming cut 9 bases from V and 6 bases from J; bases unmatched to any gene: 6. CDR1 is LNHDA and CDR2 is SQIVND in the germline V gene (reference sequence). The CDR3 loop reads CASSGQGAGQPQHF. The CDR3 nucleotides read TGTGCCAGCTCGGGACAGGGGGCGGGTCAGCCCCAGCATTTT.

This clonotype was detected ten times or more. This chain uses TRBV4-1 with TRBJ2-3; D unclear. The germline V and J ends were trimmed by 4 bases and 4 bases, with 9 bases remaining between them. From germline, CDR1 is MGHRA and CDR2 YSYEKL. The CDR3 runs to 13 residues. This CDR3 reads CASSPGRADTQYF. CDR3 coding DNA: TGCGCCAGCAGCCCCGGACGTGCAGATACGCAGTATTTT.

V gene TRBV20-1 combines with J gene TRBJ2-6, with D maybe TRBD2 (5 bases). The ends were cut back, 5 bases at V and 18 bases at J, with 8 bases in the middle. This CDR3 spans 8 amino acids. CDR1 DFQATT and CDR2 SNEGSKA come from the germline V gene (reference sequence). The CDR3 region has the DNA TGCAGTGCTGCCCGGGGGACTTTC. Translating gives CSAARGTF.

This clonotype was recorded only once. J is TRBJ2-3 and V is TRBV4-1; 8 positions agree with TRBD2. J gave up 3 bases and V 0 bases, and 8 bases lay outside the gene matches. The CDR3 contains 17 residues. CDR1 MGHRA and CDR2 YSYEKL come from the germline V gene. Written as DNA, the CDR3 is TGCGCCAGCAGCCAAGAGGCCCCACGGGAGGGGACAGATACGCAGTATTTT. This codes for CASSQEAPREGTDTQYF.

This CDR3 is CASRPSGVKTDTQYF. CDR3 DNA: TGTGCCAGCAGACCTAGCGGGGTTAAAACAGATACGCAGTATTTT. The J gene is TRBJ2-3, the V gene TRBV12-3 or TRBV12-4, with 9 bases that match TRBD2. CDR3 length: 15 residues. Losses at the gene ends were 6 bases for V and 3 bases for J; bases not matched to a gene: 7.

This clonotype was recorded at least ten times. The chain employs TRBV11-3 and TRBJ2-5; tentatively, D is TRBD1 (5 bases). V was shortened by 5 bases and J by 5 bases, with 12 bases between the two germline ends. Germline lookup yields CDR1 SGHNT and CDR2 YENEEA. This CDR3 has 13 amino acids. DNA of the CDR3: TGTGCCAGCAGCCTGACAGAAAGGGAGACCCAGTACTTC. Its protein is CASSLTERETQYF.

The rearrangement joins TRBV5-1 to TRBJ2-1; D possibly matches TRBD1 or TRBD2 (5 bases each). The CDR3 extends over 15 amino acids. V shed 4 bases and J shed 9 bases, with 20 bases lying between them. Germline loops: CDR1 SGHRS, CDR2 YFSETQ. The CDR3 bases are TGCGCCAGCAGCGGGACGGGACCCCCGGGGCGTGAGCAGTTCTTC. Translated, it gives CASSGTGPPGREQFF.

As regards this clonotype: Since a far larger clone is one base different, this is likely a read error. CDR3 region: CANSPGEGHATNEKLFF. CDR3 in DNA: TGCGCCAACAGCCCGGGGGAGGGCCATGCAACTAATGAAAAACTGTTTTTT. V usage is TRBV4-3 and J usage is TRBJ1-4; maybe TRBD1 (5 bases). There are 17 residues in the CDR3. Germline V gene data show CDR1 as LGHNA and CDR2 as YSLEER.

This clonotype was found once. A single base is all that separates this from a far larger clone, so a read error is likely. The chain uses TRBV7-3 and TRBJ1-1, with TRBD1 matching over 8 bases. This CDR3 contains 13 residues. Losses at the gene ends were 5 bases for V and 3 bases for J; bases not matched to a gene: 2. CDR1 is SGHTA and CDR2 is FQGTGA in the germline V gene. CDR3 DNA: TGTGCCAGCAGCACACAGGGGGACACTGAAGCTTTCTTT. Its protein is CASSTQGDTEAFF.

This clonotype was seen ten or more times. The rearrangement joins TRBV6-2 or TRBV6-3 to TRBJ1-1, with TRBD1 as a possible D gene (6 bases). V gave up 6 bases and J gave up 11 bases, with 19 bases separating them. The CDR3 sequence is 13 residues long. CDR1 and CDR2 from the germline V gene are MNHEY and SVGEGT. The CDR3 protein is CASSSTGSLTAFF. The CDR3 DNA sequence: TGTGCCAGCAGCTCAACAGGGTCCCTGACGGCTTTCTTT.

This clonotype was recorded at least ten times. V usage is TRBV19 and J usage is TRBJ2-2, with unresolved D. The CDR3 spans 16 residues. CDR1 and CDR2 from the germline V gene are LNHDA and SQIVND (reference sequence). The V and J ends lost 3 bases and 1 base respectively, with 12 bases between them. The CDR3 bases are TGTGCCAGTAGTATCCTAAACGGGCTGAACACCGGGGAGCTGTTTTTT. Its translation is CASSILNGLNTGELFF. Filled out from reference TRBV19 and TRBJ2-2, the complete variable domain reads DGGITQSPKYLFRKEGQNVTLSCEQNLNHDAMYWYRQDPGQGLRLIYYSQIVNDFQKGDIAEGYSVSREKKESFPLTVTSAQKNPTAFYLCASSILNGLNTGELFFGEGSRLTVL.

This clonotype was counted at least ten times. The chain has TRBV5-1 and TRBJ2-7; the D gene is possibly TRBD2 (5 bases). This CDR3 has 14 amino acids. The germline V and J ends were trimmed by 5 bases and 3 bases, with 15 bases remaining between them. Germline CDR1 SGHRS, CDR2 YFSETQ. The CDR3 DNA is TGCGCCAGCAGTCGTAGCGCTACGGTCTACGAGCAGTACTTC. It encodes CASSRSATVYEQYF.

A note on this clonotype: A far larger clone is a single base away, which makes a read error likely. V is TRBV7-6 and J is TRBJ2-6; tentative D call: TRBD2 (5 bases). V was trimmed by 5 bases and J by 8 bases, leaving 19 bases between them. The CDR3 is made up of 16 amino acids. Per the germline V gene, CDR1 is SGHVS and CDR2 is FNYEAQ. CDR3 sequence: CASSGGSWPGTNVLTF. CDR3 coding DNA: TGTGCCAGCAGCGGTGGGAGTTGGCCGGGGACCAACGTCCTGACTTTC.

This clonotype was found many times. This rearrangement joins TRBV5-6 to TRBJ2-4; D is possibly TRBD2 (7 bases). Per the germline V gene, CDR1 is SGHDT and CDR2 is YYEEEE. The ends were cut back, 4 bases at V and 9 bases at J, with 17 bases in the middle. The CDR3 loop spans 14 amino acids. This CDR3 is CASSPAGASGIQYF. The DNA for the CDR3 is TGTGCCAGCAGCCCCGCGGGGGCCAGTGGCATTCAGTACTTC.

The table lists this clonotype with many counts. This chain links TRBV10-3 with TRBJ1-6; TRBD1 agrees at 9 bases. This CDR3 has 13 amino acids. Germline V CDR1 and CDR2: ENHRY, SYGVKD. Germline trimming cut 8 bases from V and 7 bases from J; bases unmatched to any gene: 3. CDR3 DNA sequence: TGTGCCATCCGAGGACAGGGGAATTCACCCCTCCACTTT. Encoded protein: CAIRGQGNSPLHF.

This clonotype was seen at least ten times. The chain employs TRBV27 and TRBJ2-7; 7 bases are shared with TRBD1. The trim removed 10 bases at V and 1 base at J, leaving 7 bases unmatched. Looked up from germline, CDR1 is MNHEY and CDR2 is SMNVEV (reference sequence). CDR3 length equals 13 residues. CDR3 protein: CATSTGYSYEQYF. Here the CDR3 DNA reads TGTGCCACCTCGACAGGGTATTCCTACGAGCAGTACTTC.

This clonotype was counted a few times. The chain recombines TRBV12-2 with TRBJ2-1; TRBD2 is the table's D call and was not checked against the DNA. TRBV12-2 has pseudogene status. CDR3 length equals 15 residues. The CDR3 loop is CASRLAGGGAGEQFF. The CDR3, as DNA: TGTGCAAGTCGCTTAGCGGGCGGGGGGGCCGGTGAGCAGTTCTTC.

This clonotype was counted ten times or more. The chain employs TRBV19 and TRBJ2-5; 10 bases map to TRBD1. CDR1 and CDR2 (germline): LNHDA, SQIVND (reference sequence). Trimming removed 5 bases from V and 5 bases from J; junction bases left unmatched: 5. The CDR3 runs to 14 residues. CDR3 loop: CASSSGQGQETQYF. The CDR3 DNA follows: TGTGCCAGTAGTTCGGGACAGGGGCAGGAGACCCAGTACTTC.